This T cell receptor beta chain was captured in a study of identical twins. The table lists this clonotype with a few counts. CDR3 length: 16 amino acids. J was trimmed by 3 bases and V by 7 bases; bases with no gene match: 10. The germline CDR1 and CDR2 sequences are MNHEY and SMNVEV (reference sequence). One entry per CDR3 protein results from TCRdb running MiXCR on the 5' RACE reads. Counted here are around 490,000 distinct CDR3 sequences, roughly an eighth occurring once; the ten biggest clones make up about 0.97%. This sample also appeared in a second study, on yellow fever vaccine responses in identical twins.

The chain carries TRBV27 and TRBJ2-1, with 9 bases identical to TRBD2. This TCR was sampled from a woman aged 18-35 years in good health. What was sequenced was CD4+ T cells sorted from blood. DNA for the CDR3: TGTGCCAGCACCACAATAGCGGGAGAGAACTACAATGAGCAGTTCTTC. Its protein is CASTTIAGENYNEQFF.